This TCR beta chain was captured in a study of PD-L1 blockade in urothelial cancer. Study-level background: Analyses were performed on blood at 3 weeks after treatment start (the second dose) and at 6 weeks.

The germline V gene has CDR1 LNHDA and CDR2 SQIVND (reference sequence). V was pared by 7 bases and J by 4 bases, with 17 bases between. This CDR3 region has 15 residues. Documented time point: pretreatment peripheral blood. Locally advanced or metastatic urothelial carcinoma affected the patients. Here immunoSEQ multiplex PCR was the method, and the copy in TCRdb shows in-frame clones only, minus some. Here the sample spans 85,000 to 100,000 clones, roughly 84% being singletons. The chain recombines TRBV19 with TRBJ1-5; the D gene is possibly TRBD1 (5 bases). Material: PBMCs, obtained around atezolizumab (anti-PD-L1) treatment. The origin of this receptor is a man aged 60 to 69 with urothelial cancer. The CDR3 region has the DNA TGTGCCAGTACCATGGGCTCAGGGCTTAATCAGCCCCAGCATTTT. Protein product: CASTMGSGLNQPQHF.